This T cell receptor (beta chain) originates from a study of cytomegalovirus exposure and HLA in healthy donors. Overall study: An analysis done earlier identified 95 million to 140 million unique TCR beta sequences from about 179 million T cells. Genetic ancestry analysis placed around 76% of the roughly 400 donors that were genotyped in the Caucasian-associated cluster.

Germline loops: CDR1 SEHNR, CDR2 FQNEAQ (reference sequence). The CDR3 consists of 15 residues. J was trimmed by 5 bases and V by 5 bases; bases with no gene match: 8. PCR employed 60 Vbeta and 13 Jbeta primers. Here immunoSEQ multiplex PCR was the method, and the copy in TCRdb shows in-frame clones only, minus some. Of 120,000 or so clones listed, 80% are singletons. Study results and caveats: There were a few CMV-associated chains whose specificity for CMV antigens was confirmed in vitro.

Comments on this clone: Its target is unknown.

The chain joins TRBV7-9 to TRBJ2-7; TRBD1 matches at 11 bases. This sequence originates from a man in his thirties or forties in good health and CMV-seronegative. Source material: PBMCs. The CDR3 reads CASSLPGQGGNEQYF. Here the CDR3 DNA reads TGTGCCAGCAGCCTACCGGGACAGGGGGGGAACGAGCAGTACTTC.